This TCR beta chain is drawn from a study of blood T cells in healthy people across ages. Study summary: Per two T cells, about one barcoded beta molecule was captured through template switching. Study-wide results and limits: It was held that diversity estimates obtained from one million T cells represented underestimates. Naive and antigen-experienced cells were not separated, limiting conclusive comparison.

A sample-barcoded 5' primer and a J-beta primer mix were used in a second PCR of roughly 7 to 12 cycles. A minimum of 3 million CDR3-containing paired-end reads was obtained for each sample. One entry per CDR3 protein, called by TCRdb with MiXCR from the 5' RACE reads. In the table there are 550,000 to 750,000 distinct CDR3 sequences, over 20% of which are singletons. As to this clonotype: The antigen remains undetermined.

CDR3 length: 11 residues. V lost 6 bases and J 7 bases, leaving 7 bases between the germline ends. Per germline, CDR1 MDHEN and CDR2 SYDVKM. The sequenced sample consisted of blood. This TCR was sampled from a man in his sixties or seventies in good health. The V call is TRBV28, the J call TRBJ2-1, with D unresolved. CDR3 nucleotides: TGTGCCAGCAGACGGACGAATGAGCAGTTCTTC. It yields the protein CASRRTNEQFF.